The clone carrying this TCR beta chain came up once. This sample stems from a study of blood T cell repertoires in COVID-19. Study-wide context: The cDNA or gDNA used as material had been derived from T cells, B-cell-depleted T cells, or PBMCs.

Assay: immunoSEQ multiplex PCR; the TCRdb copy retains only in-frame clones and omits some. The sample includes 150,000 or so clones, more than 75% of them seen just once. The sequence came from a woman between 65 and 79 years old with COVID-19, enrolled during active disease. The sequenced material came from peripheral blood.

CDR3: CASSLWGGVYEQYF. DNA for the CDR3: TGTGCCAGCAGCTTGTGGGGGGGGGTCTACGAGCAGTACTTC. This chain links TRBV5-4 with TRBJ2-7, with 7 positions matching TRBD2. Germline V gene data show CDR1 as SGHNT and CDR2 as YYREEE (reference sequence). This CDR3 has 14 residues. The V gene end was trimmed by 1 base and the J gene end by 3 bases; junction bases not matched to a gene: 4.